This T cell receptor beta chain comes out of a study of siplizumab effects on memory and regulatory T cells. Study-level points and caveats: Treg-derived clones made up an average of about 73% of mappable alloreactive CD4+ clones with siplizumab and 25% to 30% in controls. Siplizumab led to significantly less abundant alloreactive sequences that could be traced back to unstimulated CD4+ memory cells.

Note on this clone: The antigen is unknown.

V was pared by 1 base and J by 4 bases, with 6 bases of the junction left unmatched. Germline V gene lookup returns CDR1 SGHTA and CDR2 FQGNSA. There are 16 residues in the CDR3. Libraries were prepared by immunoSEQ multiplex PCR; TCRdb keeps only in-frame clonotypes and omits some of them. This sample has 100,000 to 120,000 clones; more than 90% occur once, and the top ten carry approximately 1.2%. The chain recombines TRBV7-2 with TRBJ2-2; 7 bases are shared with TRBD1. Sequenced: CD4+ T cells sorted from blood. The origin of this receptor is a human donor in good health. The CDR3 DNA reads TGTGCCAGCAGCTTAGAAGACGACAGGGTCACCGGGGAGCTGTTTTTT. Translated: CASSLEDDRVTGELFF.